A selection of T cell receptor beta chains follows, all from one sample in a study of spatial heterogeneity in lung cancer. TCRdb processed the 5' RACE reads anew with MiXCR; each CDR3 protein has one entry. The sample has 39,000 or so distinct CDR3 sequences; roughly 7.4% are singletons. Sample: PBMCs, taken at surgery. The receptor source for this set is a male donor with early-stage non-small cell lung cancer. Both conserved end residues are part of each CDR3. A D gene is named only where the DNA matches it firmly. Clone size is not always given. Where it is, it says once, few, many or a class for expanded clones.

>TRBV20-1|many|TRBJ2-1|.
TGCAGTTCCCGGAACTACAATGAGCAGTTCTTC
CSSRNYNEQFF
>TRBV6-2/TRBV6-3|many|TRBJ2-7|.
TGTGCCAGCAACCGGGTTGGCGTCGACGAGCAGTACTTC
CASNRVGVDEQYF
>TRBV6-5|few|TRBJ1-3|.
TGTGCCAGCAGTCAAGGGGACATACGAAACACCATATATTTT
CASSQGDIRNTIYF
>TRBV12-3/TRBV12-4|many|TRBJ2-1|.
TGTGCCAGCAGTTTAGGACTCTACAATGAGCAGTTCTTC
CASSLGLYNEQFF
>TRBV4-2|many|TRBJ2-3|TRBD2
TGTGCCAGCAGCCAAGAAGGGACTAGTGGAACAGATACGCAGTATTTT
CASSQEGTSGTDTQYF
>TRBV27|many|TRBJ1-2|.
TGTGCCAGCAGTCCCACCTGGGAGAGCTATGGCTACACCTTC
CASSPTWESYGYTF
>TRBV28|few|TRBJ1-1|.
TGTGCCAGCAGGTGGACGGAGAACACTGAAGCTTTCTTT
CASRWTENTEAFF
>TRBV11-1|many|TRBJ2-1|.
TGTGCCGGCTACTACGGGGGATCACGGGAGGAGCAGTTCTTC
CAGYYGGSREEQFF
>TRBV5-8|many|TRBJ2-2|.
TGTGCCGATTGGGCAGTAACCGGGGAGCTGTTTTTT
CADWAVTGELFF
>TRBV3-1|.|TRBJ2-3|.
TGTGCCAGCAAGCGATATTCGACAGCCACAGATACGCAGTATTTT
CASKRYSTATDTQYF
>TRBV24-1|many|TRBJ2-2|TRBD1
TGTGCCACCAGTGACACCGGGACAGCGAACACCGGGGAGCTGTTTTTT
CATSDTGTANTGELFF
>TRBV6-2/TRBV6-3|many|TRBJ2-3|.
TGTGCCAGCAGCCGGAGACCGCAGGGGAATCCTAGCACAGATACGCAGTATTTT
CASSRRPQGNPSTDTQYF
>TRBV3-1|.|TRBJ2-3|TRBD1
TGTGCCAGCAGCCCGGGACAGGGGCCCACAGATACGCAGTATTTT
CASSPGQGPTDTQYF
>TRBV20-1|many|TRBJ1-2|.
TGCAGTGCGGATCAGGCACAGCCCCAGTATGGCTACACCTTC
CSADQAQPQYGYTF
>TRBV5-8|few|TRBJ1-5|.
TGTGCCAGCAGCTTGGTGGGCATGTCAGATAGCAATCAGCCCCAGCATTTT
CASSLVGMSDSNQPQHF
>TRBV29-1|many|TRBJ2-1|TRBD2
TGCAGCGTTGTAGTAGCGGGGGTCTCCTACAATGAGCAGTTCTTC
CSVVVAGVSYNEQFF
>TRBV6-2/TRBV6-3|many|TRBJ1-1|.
TGTGGTACAGGGAAGATGTTGAACACTGAAGCTTTCTTT
CGTGKMLNTEAFF
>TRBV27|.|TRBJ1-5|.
TGTGCCAGCATGCCCGACAGTACCAATCAGCCCCAGCATTTT
CASMPDSTNQPQHF
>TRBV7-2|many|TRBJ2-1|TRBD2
TGTGCCAGCAGCTTAGGTGCGGGAGGCTCCTACAATGAGCAGTTCTTC
CASSLGAGGSYNEQFF
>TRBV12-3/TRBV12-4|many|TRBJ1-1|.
TGTGCCAGCAAATGGGGGGGATGGAACACTGAAGCTTTCTTT
CASKWGGWNTEAFF
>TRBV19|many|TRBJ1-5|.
TGTGCCAGTAGTATTGGTGGGAGCCAGGTCCGCCAGCCCCAGCATTTT
CASSIGGSQVRQPQHF
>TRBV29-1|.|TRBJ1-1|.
TGCAGCGTCCGAGGAACATGGGGAAGTGACAGTGAAGCTTTCTTT
CSVRGTWGSDSEAFF
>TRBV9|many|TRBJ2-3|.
TGTGCCAGCAGCCCCCAGCCTAGCACAGATACGCAGTATTTT
CASSPQPSTDTQYF
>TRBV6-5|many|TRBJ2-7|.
TGTGCCAGCACCCTAACAGGGTACTCCTACGAGCAGTACTTC
CASTLTGYSYEQYF
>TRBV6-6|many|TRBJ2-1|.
TGTGCCAGCAGCCTAGAACAGAACAATGAGCAGTTCTTC
CASSLEQNNEQFF
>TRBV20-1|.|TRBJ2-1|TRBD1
TGCAGTGCTAGAGATCCGGGACAGTACAATGAGCAGTTCTTC
CSARDPGQYNEQFF
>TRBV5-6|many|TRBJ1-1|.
TGTGCCAGCAGCCGCGACAGCCCTGAAGCTTTCTTT
CASSRDSPEAFF
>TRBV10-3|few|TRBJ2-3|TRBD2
TGTGCCATCAGTGGGGAACTAGCGGGGCTAAGCAGGGCTACGCAGTATTTT
CAISGELAGLSRATQYF
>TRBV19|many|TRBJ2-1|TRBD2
TGTGCCAGTAGTCTGGGACTAGCGGGGTACAATGAGCAGTTCTTC
CASSLGLAGYNEQFF
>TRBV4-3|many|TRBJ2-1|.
TGCGCCAGCAGCCAGGCTTCAGGGGCGGTTGGTCAGGGTGAGCAGTTCTTC
CASSQASGAVGQGEQFF
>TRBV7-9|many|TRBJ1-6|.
TGTGCCAGCAGCTTATCGCCAGTTGGTAATTCACCCCTCCACTTT
CASSLSPVGNSPLHF
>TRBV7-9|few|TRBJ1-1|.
TGTGCCAGCAGCCCCTCCGGCGGCACTGAAGCTTTCTTT
CASSPSGGTEAFF